This T cell receptor beta chain emerged from a study of T-cell memory formation after mild COVID-19. Across the whole study: Each donor largely had its own TCR clusters. Study-level results: Clones that contracted clustered mainly in CM and EM if CD4+ and in EMRA if CD8+.

The authors produced TCR alpha and TCR beta cDNA libraries with sample barcodes and UMIs by 5'RACE using constant-segment primers. TCRdb reanalysed the 5' RACE reads using MiXCR and keeps one entry per CDR3 protein. In the table there are more than 400,000 distinct CDR3 sequences, about 18% of which are singletons. Germline V lookup: CDR1 ENHRY, CDR2 SYGVKD. The length of the CDR3 is 16 residues. Trimming cost V 0 bases and J 1 base, with 12 bases left between them. With regard to this clonotype: Its target is unknown.

The V call is TRBV10-3, the J call TRBJ1-2, with a tentative D call TRBD1 (5 bases). Source material: PBMCs or a T cell subset sorted from them (not recorded which). This TCR was recovered from an adult woman who had mild COVID-19 (a few samples of this study predate the infection). Cell type and time point are not known. The CDR3 nucleotides are TGTGCCATCAGTGAGTCTTTGACAGTTGGTAACTATGGCTACACCTTC. Translating gives CAISESLTVGNYGYTF.